The next 22 T cell receptor beta chains were all read from a single sample in a study of a mutant IDH1 vaccine in newly diagnosed glioma (dated by TCRdb to about 2021). For these receptors, no antigen is known. In the paper's terms, the time point label means: week 35, safety follow-up. A 20-mer mutant IDH1 peptide at 300 micrograms in Montanide made up each vaccine dose, which was injected subcutaneously together with topical imiquimod. Library construction relied on the immunoSEQ multiplex PCR assay. TCRdb stores this immuneACCESS table with in-frame sequences only. Part of the clones is absent; in the studies checked, under half of the shortfall reflects unresolved V genes, and no reason is known for the rest. The sample contains more than 45,000 clones, roughly 91% of them found a single time. The ten largest clones capture 5% to 7% of the sample. Sequences were derived from PBMCs, sampled from a glioma patient whose treatment included an IDH1 peptide vaccine. The receptor source for this set is a woman aged 35 to 49 with glioma.

The chain has TRBV7-2 and TRBJ1-3; D call uncertain. The CDR3 runs 15 residues. The germline CDR1 and CDR2 sequences are SGHTA and FQGNSA. Trimming cost V 5 bases and J 0 bases, with 11 bases left between them. DNA of the CDR3: TGTGCCAGCAGCAAGGTGACCCCCTCTGGAAACACCATATATTTT. It encodes CASSKVTPSGNTIYF.

The chain combines TRBV5-1 with TRBJ2-5; D is possibly TRBD2 (6 bases). Germline-derived CDR1 and CDR2 are SGHRS and YFSETQ. The CDR3 spans 14 residues. Between the trimmed V and J ends, which lost 1 base and 5 bases, there was a span of 12 bases. CDR3 region: CASSLSRLGETQYF. The CDR3 bases are TGCGCCAGCAGCTTGTCGAGACTAGGGGAGACCCAGTACTTC.

The chain employs TRBV7-2 and TRBJ2-5; the match to TRBD1 covers 12 bases. In germline, CDR1 is SGHTA, CDR2 FQGNSA. V dropped 2 bases and J dropped 3; count of bases not matched to a gene: 4. The CDR3 is 16 amino acids. CDR3 sequence reads: CASSLTGTGGKETQYF. CDR3 DNA: TGTGCCAGCAGCTTAACCGGGACAGGGGGCAAAGAGACCCAGTACTTC. Variable domain in full (rest from reference TRBV7-2 and TRBJ2-5): GAGVSQSPSNKVTEKGKDVELRCDPISGHTALYWYRQSLGQGLEFLIYFQGNSAPDKSGLPSDRFSAERTGGSVSTLTIQRTQQEDSAVYLCASSLTGTGGKETQYFGPGTRLLVL.

The chain carries TRBV5-4 and TRBJ2-7; TRBD2 might be the D (5 bases). Germline V gene sequence: CDR1 SGHNT, CDR2 YYREEE (reference sequence). Between the trimmed V and J ends, which lost 0 bases and 2 bases, there was a span of 15 bases. There are 16 residues in the CDR3. CDR3 residues: CASSLGGGRSPYEQYF. DNA for the CDR3: TGTGCCAGCAGCTTGGGCGGCGGGCGAAGTCCCTACGAGCAGTACTTC.

This clone has more than one count but fewer than ten. The chain recombines TRBV4-3 with TRBJ1-6; D is unresolved. This CDR3 is built from 16 residues. Germline V CDR1 and CDR2: LGHNA, YSLEER. V was clipped by 1 base and J by 7 bases, with 14 bases between them. CDR3 sequence: CASSQGGSGVNSPLHF. The CDR3 nucleotides read TGCGCCAGCAGCCAAGGAGGCTCGGGTGTCAATTCACCCCTCCACTTT.

With regard to this clone: One end of the junction does not line up with germline, which may come from a read error. The CDR3 bases are TGCAGCGCTGGGACGGGCTCGGCCTTC. The encoded protein is CSAGTGSAF. The chain couples TRBV29-1 to TRBJ1-2; tentative D call: TRBD1 (5 bases). The CDR3 runs to 9 residues. In germline, CDR1 is SQVTM, CDR2 ANQGSEA.

The V and J genes are TRBV19 and TRBJ1-4, with 7 bases matching TRBD1. The germline V gene has CDR1 LNHDA and CDR2 SQIVND (reference sequence). The CDR3 extends over 15 amino acids. Trimming at V came to 6 bases and at J to 3 bases, leaving 7 bases not matched to a gene. For the CDR3, the DNA is TGTGCCAGTAGAAATACCGGGACAGCTAATGAAAAACTGTTTTTT. Encoded protein: CASRNTGTANEKLFF.

The chain recombines TRBV29-1 with TRBJ2-2; D is ambiguous. This CDR3 has 14 amino acids. Trimming removed 4 bases at V and 1 base at J, with 10 bases between. Germline CDR1 is SQVTM and CDR2 is ANQGSEA. In nucleotides, the CDR3 is TGCAGCGTTGTCTTGGGCGAGAACACCGGGGAGCTGTTTTTT. Its protein product is CSVVLGENTGELFF.

The CDR3 region is CASSSPGTGSVSGYTF. CDR3 sequence (DNA): TGTGCCAGCAGCTCTCCCGGGACAGGGTCGGTGAGTGGCTACACCTTC. This chain joins TRBV2 and TRBJ1-2; TRBD1 agrees at 9 bases. Germline V gene data show CDR1 as SNHLY and CDR2 as FYNNEI. Trimming at V came to 6 bases and at J to 7 bases, leaving 15 bases not matched to a gene. This CDR3 is built from 16 residues. Complete variable domain (other parts from reference TRBV2 and TRBJ1-2): EPEVTQTPSHQVTQMGQEVILRCVPISNHLYFYWYRQILGQKVEFLVSFYNNEISEKSEIFDDQFSVERPDGSNFTLKIRSTKLEDSAMYFCASSSPGTGSVSGYTFGSGTRLTVV.

The chain uses TRBV6-1 and TRBJ1-5; tentative D call: TRBD1 (5 bases). The germline V gene encodes CDR1 MNHNS and CDR2 SASEGT. This CDR3 is built from 14 residues. Trimming removed 5 bases from V and 5 bases from J, with 13 bases in between. CDR3 DNA: TGTGCCAGCAGTCGACGACAGCCGGATCAGCCCCAGCATTTT. It translates to CASSRRQPDQPQHF.

The chain couples TRBV7-2 to TRBJ1-5, with D unclear. Trimming took 9 bases from V and 2 from J, leaving 23 bases between them. The CDR3 has 17 amino acids. CDR1 SGHTA and CDR2 FQGNSA come from the germline V gene. The CDR3 spells CASSEYYREVRNQPQHF. In nucleotides, the CDR3 is TGTGCCAGTTCGGAGTATTACAGAGAGGTCCGCAATCAGCCCCAGCATTTT.

The genes are TRBV29-1 and TRBJ2-3; TRBD2 agrees at 12 bases. The germline V gene has CDR1 SQVTM and CDR2 ANQGSEA. CDR3 length: 16 residues. V trimming: 4 bases; J trimming: 0 bases; junction bases outside the gene matches: 5. The CDR3 DNA reads TGCAGCGTTGCTGGGACTAGCGGGTTGAGCACAGATACGCAGTATTTT. Translated, it gives CSVAGTSGLSTDTQYF.

This clone was detected a few times. This chain uses TRBV28 with TRBJ1-5, with D unresolved. Between the trimmed V and J ends, which lost 1 base and 1 base, there was a span of 14 bases. The CDR3 consists of 17 residues. Germline CDR1 MDHEN, CDR2 SYDVKM. The chain's CDR3 is CASSLSSSGLSNQPQHF. In nucleotides, the CDR3 is TGTGCCAGCAGTTTATCCTCCTCGGGTTTAAGCAATCAGCCCCAGCATTTT.

V and J are TRBV7-8 and TRBJ2-7, with unresolved D. CDR3 length: 15 residues. Trimming shortened V by 1 base and J by 4 bases, and 14 bases separated the two germline ends. Per the germline V gene, CDR1 is SGHVS and CDR2 is FQNEAQ. The CDR3, as DNA: TGTGCCAGCAGCTTAGTTGGCCCAACTCCTTACGAGCAGTACTTC. Translation gives CASSLVGPTPYEQYF.

The chain employs TRBV28 and TRBJ1-5; 8 nucleotides match TRBD1. This CDR3 contains 14 residues. Looked up from germline, CDR1 is MDHEN and CDR2 is SYDVKM. V gave up 4 bases and J gave up 7 bases; unmatched junction bases: 6. CDR3 nucleotide sequence: TGTGCCAGCAGTTCAGAAACAGGGGGACAGCCCCAGCATTTT. Its protein product is CASSSETGGQPQHF.

This chain links TRBV25-1 with TRBJ2-1, with 8 bases matching TRBD2. Looked up from germline, CDR1 is MGHDK and CDR2 is SYGVNS. Trimming at V came to 4 bases and at J to 8 bases, leaving 10 bases not matched to a gene. The CDR3 loop spans 15 amino acids. CDR3 in DNA: TGTGCCAGCAGTGGGAGGATAGCGGGAAGTTATGAGCAGTTCTTC. This codes for CASSGRIAGSYEQFF.

V is TRBV10-3 and J is TRBJ1-1; D uncertain. The CDR3 covers 15 residues. CDR1 and CDR2 (germline): ENHRY, SYGVKD. V was cut by 4 bases and J by 0 bases, with 12 bases left in between. The CDR3 spells CAISVGRQMNTEAFF. CDR3 in DNA: TGTGCCATCAGTGTAGGGCGGCAGATGAACACTGAAGCTTTCTTT.

The genes are TRBV5-8 and TRBJ2-2, with 8 bases that match TRBD1. Trimming took 3 bases from V and 0 from J; bases not matched to a gene: 7. CDR3 length equals 17 residues. Germline V CDR1 and CDR2: SGHTS, YDEGEE. The CDR3 spells CASSYYPGQANTGELFF. CDR3 sequence (DNA): TGTGCCAGCAGCTATTACCCGGGACAGGCGAACACCGGGGAGCTGTTTTTT.

The J gene is TRBJ2-3, the V gene TRBV6-4; 9 nucleotides match TRBD2. J gave up 4 bases and V 10 bases, and 9 bases lay outside the gene matches. The CDR3 covers 14 residues. Per the germline V gene, CDR1 is MRHNA and CDR2 is SNTAGT. As DNA, the CDR3 is TGTGCCACCCGAGCGGGGGGACCCTCAGATACGCAGTATTTT. Encoded protein: CATRAGGPSDTQYF.

The J gene is TRBJ2-7, the V gene TRBV19; D remains unclear. CDR3 length equals 14 residues. Trimming stripped 4 bases from V and 1 base from J, with 11 bases between. Germline V gene sequence: CDR1 LNHDA, CDR2 SQIVND (reference sequence). DNA for the CDR3: TGTGCCAGTAGTACGGCAGTGGTGTCCTACGAGCAGTACTTC. Translation gives CASSTAVVSYEQYF.

The chain has TRBV5-1 and TRBJ2-3; 12 bases line up with TRBD2. Germline V gives CDR1 SGHRS, CDR2 YFSETQ. CDR3 length: 17 amino acids. Trimming at V came to 3 bases and at J to 2 bases, leaving 7 bases not matched to a gene. The CDR3: CASSSSSGGAYTDTQYF. For the CDR3, the DNA is TGCGCCAGCAGCTCATCTAGCGGGGGGGCGTACACAGATACGCAGTATTTT.

A single count supports this clone. This chain uses TRBV2 with TRBJ1-5, with 8 bases that match TRBD1. V gave up 7 bases and J gave up 4 bases; unmatched junction bases: 6. This CDR3 spans 14 amino acids. Germline V gene lookup returns CDR1 SNHLY and CDR2 FYNNEI. DNA for the CDR3: TGTGCCAGCACTCCCGGACAGGGAAATCAGCCCCAGCATTTT. Residues: CASTPGQGNQPQHF.